This T cell receptor beta chain was recovered during a study of CD8 T cell repertoires and HIV-1 epitope variants (dated by TCRdb to the early 2020s). Study-wide context: T cells were stimulated in separate culture wells with each of twenty-five peptides representing autologous and known Gag and Nef epitope variants. A 1M T cell aliquot was kept as an uncultured baseline condition, separate from the 83 T cell cultures. Using the EasySep Human T Cell Enrichment Kit, T cells were enriched and then co-cultured with an equal number of autologous T cell-negative cells acting as antigen-presenting cells. The epitopes tested were three Gag epitope families plus Nef HW9 and YT9. A CMV, EBV and flu peptide pool, the Ebola AY9 epitope as negative control, and a no-peptide well were included as control conditions. The cultures were grown for more than nine days in IMDM with gentamicin, and half of the media was changed on days 3 and 7 with IL-2, IL-7 and IL-15 added. A total of around 85 T cell cultures were run, with each culture condition performed in triplicate except for one peptide, which was performed in duplicate.

Sequencing of TCR beta CDR3 regions was performed at survey depth on the immunoSEQ platform. The QIAamp DNA micro kit was used to extract genomic DNA from every cultured and uncultured CD8+ T cell population. The source study handled its data this way. Samples with fewer than 5,000 productive reads were excluded, resulting in the removal of about 6% of the 75 HIV peptide-stimulated cultures. Sequences were trimmed to CDR3 by a MANAFEST web app, and nonproductive sequences, CDR3s under 5 amino acids, and sequences not starting with C or ending with F/W were removed. Clonotypes were classified as antigen-specific only if expansion was observed in at least 2 of 3 replicates versus the no-peptide control at FDR 0.01, only within one epitope family. In addition, a specific clonotype needed a frequency at least fivefold higher than in wells stimulated with peptides from other epitope families. Here the immuneACCESS table is served through TCRdb, limited to in-frame sequences with V and J called. Missing clones are a known gap in these copies; in checked studies unresolved V genes cover under half, and the rest lacks a known reason. Clone size and the V and J calls come from that table; the DNA yielded D and trimming. The sample table records a few thousand clones; roughly 64% of these occur just once. The ten largest account for about 44% of the sample.

A word on this clone: Its antigen remains unidentified. Per-nucleotide qualities are absent, and no much larger clonotype sits a single base away.

The EasySep Human CD8+ T Cell Enrichment Kit was used on day 10 to isolate CD8+ T cells from every culture. The investigation overall reported the following: The assay identified only TCR beta chains and indicated proliferation in response to antigen, without indicating T cell function or cytokine profile. About nine antigen-specific TCR beta clonotypes were identified, of which roughly six appeared to be cross-reactive for autologous or known escape epitope variants. A handful of clonotypes recognized the Nef KF9 family and one the HW9 family, with no responses to the TAALDMSHF plasma variant.

The germline V gene encodes CDR1 LNHDA and CDR2 SQIVND (reference sequence). Germline trimming amounts to 1 base on V and 3 bases on J, with 2 as the count of junction bases outside the gene matches. From the cysteine up to the phenylalanine, the CDR3 has a length of 15 residues. The sequence is cut down to CDR3 DNA, 45 bases in frame from base 1. The receptor's source is a male donor with HIV. Sequences were obtained from cultured CD8+ T cells derived from PBMCs. The sequence joins TRBV19 to TRBJ2-1, and 8 junctional nucleotides match TRBD2. The DNA reads as follows: TGTGCCAGTAGTATAGGGCGGGGGGACTACAATGAGCAGTTCTTC. Translation gives CASSIGRGDYNEQFF.